The rows below give T cell receptor beta chains drawn from one sample of a study of a mutant IDH1 vaccine in newly diagnosed glioma. Sequenced by immunoSEQ multiplex PCR; TCRdb stores in-frame clones only, minus some. This table has about 92,000 clones, 80% to 90% appearing once. The starting material was PBMCs, obtained from a glioma patient treated with radiotherapy, temozolomide or both. All receptors derive from a woman aged 45-65 years with glioma. Each CDR3 is given with its conserved first and last residue. D genes are given only for firm matches. Size tells how often a clone was seen (once, few, many) or the class of an expanded clone, and some rows leave it out.

cdr3_nt	cdr3_aa	cdr3_length	d_call	v_call	clone_size	j_call
TGTGCCAGCAGCGGAACCGGAATAGCCAAAAACATTCAGTACTTC	CASSGTGIAKNIQYF	15	.	TRBV5-6	.	TRBJ2-4
TGTGCCAGCGGGGTAGGGGGCGGCAATCAGCCCCAGCATTTT	CASGVGGGNQPQHF	14	TRBD1	TRBV7-2	.	TRBJ1-5
TGCGCCAGCAGCTTGGAGGGACGGAACTACGAGCAGTACTTC	CASSLEGRNYEQYF	14	.	TRBV5-1	.	TRBJ2-7
TGTGCCAGTAGTATCCAACCTGGACTAGGCCGGCGGTCGCTAGAGACCCAGTACTTC	CASSIQPGLGRRSLETQYF	19	TRBD2	TRBV19	.	TRBJ2-5
TGTGCCAGCAGCCAAGATTTACAGCTCAATCAGCCCCAGCATTTT	CASSQDLQLNQPQHF	15	.	TRBV4-2	.	TRBJ1-5
TGTGCCAGCAGTCGGACAGAGAAGGATCAGCCCCAGCATTTT	CASSRTEKDQPQHF	14	.	TRBV6-5	.	TRBJ1-5
TGTGCCAGCAGTGACGGTATTCTCGGACAGGAAAGGGATGAGCAGTTCTTC	CASSDGILGQERDEQFF	17	TRBD1	TRBV27	.	TRBJ2-1
TGTGCCACCAGGTCGGGGCGTCAGACTGAAGCTTTCTTT	CATRSGRQTEAFF	13	.	TRBV2	.	TRBJ1-1
TGTGCCAGCAGCCTATTAAAAAGTCCCAGTGGTGGCTACACCTTC	CASSLLKSPSGGYTF	15	.	TRBV4-2	.	TRBJ1-2
TGTGCCAGCAGTGACAGACACTATGGCTACACCTTC	CASSDRHYGYTF	12	.	TRBV6-4	.	TRBJ1-2
TGCGCCAGCAGCCAAGCCGGGACAGGGGTTTATGGCTACACCTTC	CASSQAGTGVYGYTF	15	TRBD1	TRBV4-3	.	TRBJ1-2
TGTGCCAGCACTCCCACCGGGACAGGGTCCTACGAGCAGTACTTC	CASTPTGTGSYEQYF	15	TRBD1	TRBV6-1	.	TRBJ2-7
TGTGCCAGCTCACCACCTGACGGACTAGCGGGGGATCAGGGGCAGTTCTTC	CASSPPDGLAGDQGQFF	17	TRBD2	TRBV18	.	TRBJ2-1
TGCGCCAGCAGCTTGGACGATCCGGGACAAGGGGGAAAAGGAGCCAAAAACATTCAGTACTTC	CASSLDDPGQGGKGAKNIQYF	21	.	TRBV5-1	once	TRBJ2-4
TGTGCCAGCAGTCCACGTCTCGACAGGGGCGGCGGGGGCCGTTACGAGCAGTACTTC	CASSPRLDRGGGGRYEQYF	19	.	TRBV13	.	TRBJ2-7
TGTGCCAGCTCACTAGTTTTCCACACTGAAGCTTTCTTT	CASSLVFHTEAFF	13	.	TRBV18	.	TRBJ1-1
TGTGCCAGCAGCGTAGACAGTTCTAACTATGGCTACACCTTC	CASSVDSSNYGYTF	14	.	TRBV9	.	TRBJ1-2